This entry lists 27 T cell receptor beta chains sequenced from one sample in a study of cytomegalovirus exposure and HLA in healthy donors. This PCR relied on a set of 60 Vbeta primers and 13 Jbeta primers. Sequencing was performed with immunoSEQ multiplex PCR; in TCRdb, only in-frame clones are kept and a portion is missing. The table has around 170,000 clones, around 72% seen once. Sequencing used PBMCs. The receptor set was obtained from a woman in her 50s in good health and CMV-seropositive.

The chain has TRBV18 and TRBJ1-1, with 7 bases identical to TRBD1. Germline-derived CDR1 and CDR2 are KGHSH and LQKENI. Germline trimming cut 5 bases from V and 6 bases from J; bases unmatched to any gene: 9. The CDR3 is 14 amino acids. CDR3 region: CASSATGVRAEAFF. As DNA, the CDR3 is TGTGCCAGCTCAGCAACAGGGGTTAGGGCTGAAGCTTTCTTT.

The V and J genes are TRBV28 and TRBJ2-3, with 9 nucleotides matching TRBD2. Germline CDR1 MDHEN, CDR2 SYDVKM. V was pared by 2 bases and J by 3 bases, with 0 bases of the junction left unmatched. CDR3 size: 14 residues. CDR3: CASSLAGGTDTQYF. In nucleotides, the CDR3 is TGTGCCAGCAGTTTAGCGGGAGGGACAGATACGCAGTATTTT.

The J gene is TRBJ2-3, the V gene TRBV13, with D tentatively TRBD2 (7 bases). V shed 3 bases and J shed 5 bases, with 15 bases lying between them. Germline V CDR1 and CDR2: PRHDT, FYEKMQ (reference sequence). The length of the CDR3 is 15 residues. For the CDR3, the DNA is TGTGCCAGCAGCTTGGGGAGGGGGGAGGGAGATACGCAGTATTTT. Amino acid sequence: CASSLGRGEGDTQYF.

The rearrangement joins TRBV18 to TRBJ1-1; D is possibly TRBD1 (5 bases). The CDR3 consists of 12 residues. V lost 1 base and J 10 bases, leaving 10 bases between the germline ends. Looked up from germline, CDR1 is KGHSH and CDR2 is LQKENI. The CDR3 protein is CASSPLGGGAFF. CDR3 nucleotides: TGTGCCAGCTCACCACTGGGGGGTGGAGCTTTCTTT. Filled out from reference TRBV18 and TRBJ1-1, the complete variable domain reads NAGVMQNPRHLVRRRGQEARLRCSPMKGHSHVYWYRQLPEEGLKFMVYLQKENIIDESGMPKERFSAEFPKEGPSILRIQQVVRGDSAAYFCASSPLGGGAFFGQGTRLTVV.

The V call is TRBV7-3, the J call TRBJ1-2, with D perhaps TRBD1 (5 bases). The ends were cut back, 2 bases at V and 0 bases at J, with 13 bases in the middle. Germline CDR1 is SGHTA and CDR2 is FQGTGA. The CDR3 length is 16 residues. Written as DNA, the CDR3 is TGTGCCAGCAGCTTAGATCCGGGGGATCCTAACTATGGCTACACCTTC. Its translation: CASSLDPGDPNYGYTF. Complete variable domain (other parts from reference TRBV7-3 and TRBJ1-2): GAGVSQTPSNKVTEKGKYVELRCDPISGHTALYWYRQSLGQGPEFLIYFQGTGAADDSGLPNDRFFAVRPEGSVSTLKIQRTERGDSAVYLCASSLDPGDPNYGYTFGSGTRLTVV.

The chain joins TRBV18 to TRBJ2-7; 9 nucleotides agree with TRBD1. Unmatched junction bases numbered 4, after V lost 3 bases and J lost 4 bases. Germline V gene lookup returns CDR1 KGHSH and CDR2 LQKENI. The CDR3 length is 14 residues. The CDR3 is CASSPGTGWYEQYF. DNA of the CDR3: TGTGCCAGCTCACCCGGGACAGGGTGGTACGAGCAGTACTTC.

The chain links TRBV19 to TRBJ2-6; 9 bases map to TRBD1. CDR1 is LNHDA and CDR2 is SQIVND in the germline V gene (reference sequence). With V trimmed by 7 bases and J by 4 bases, 11 bases remained unmatched. This CDR3 contains 17 residues. The CDR3 sequence is CASTPGTGSPGANVLTF. CDR3 bases: TGTGCCAGTACCCCCGGGACAGGGAGCCCCGGGGCCAACGTCCTGACTTTC.

About this clone itself: Other nucleotide sequences from this sample produce the same CDR3. The chain employs TRBV7-2 and TRBJ2-7; 12 bases are a match to TRBD2. Trimming cost V 5 bases and J 2 bases; bases outside gene matches: 4. The length of the CDR3 is 15 residues. Germline CDR1 and CDR2: SGHTA and FQGNSA. CDR3 nucleotide sequence: TGTGCCAGCAGCCTAGGACTAGCGGGACCCTACGAGCAGTACTTC. Translating gives CASSLGLAGPYEQYF.

This rearrangement joins TRBV29-1 to TRBJ2-1, with 7 bases fitting TRBD2. Germline V gene data show CDR1 as SQVTM and CDR2 as ANQGSEA. The CDR3 has 13 residues. Trimming removed 4 bases from V and 7 bases from J; junction bases left unmatched: 7. The DNA for the CDR3 is TGCAGCGTTGGGGGAGGGCGGCGGAATGAGCAGTTCTTC. Its protein product is CSVGGGRRNEQFF.

This clone was detected only a few times. The chain combines TRBV28 with TRBJ1-4; 7 nucleotides agree with TRBD1. Germline lookup yields CDR1 MDHEN and CDR2 SYDVKM. The trim removed 3 bases at V and 7 bases at J, leaving 14 bases unmatched. The CDR3 loop spans 17 amino acids. This chain's CDR3 is CASSFAPSTGVIEKLFF. DNA for the CDR3: TGTGCCAGCAGTTTTGCCCCCAGCACAGGGGTGATTGAAAAACTGTTTTTT.

The chain joins TRBV7-9 to TRBJ2-2; D is unclear. CDR3 length: 15 residues. V lost 2 bases to trimming and J lost 4 bases, with 11 bases between them. CDR1 and CDR2 (germline): SEHNR, FQNEAQ (reference sequence). CDR3 sequence reads: CASSLHGSLTGELFF. CDR3 nucleotide sequence: TGTGCCAGCAGCTTACACGGTTCTCTCACCGGGGAGCTGTTTTTT.

This rearrangement joins TRBV7-2 to TRBJ2-1; TRBD2 agrees at 7 bases. V was clipped by 3 bases and J by 6 bases; unmatched bases: 11. The CDR3 is 16 amino acids. Per germline, CDR1 SGHTA and CDR2 FQGNSA. The CDR3 DNA reads as TGTGCCAGCAGCTTTCACCCCGGGGGGACGATCAATGAGCAGTTCTTC. Its protein is CASSFHPGGTINEQFF.

The chain recombines TRBV5-4 with TRBJ2-1; TRBD2 is a possible D gene (5 bases). V was pared by 4 bases and J by 1 base, with 12 bases between. The CDR3 has 15 residues. Germline-derived CDR1 and CDR2 are SGHNT and YYREEE (reference sequence). The CDR3 bases are TGTGCCAGCAGCCCCGACCGGGGTTCCTACAATGAGCAGTTCTTC. Its translation: CASSPDRGSYNEQFF.

This chain uses TRBV7-9 with TRBJ1-1; no firm D call. The CDR3 totals 11 residues. Germline V gene sequence: CDR1 SEHNR, CDR2 FQNEAQ (reference sequence). V lost 4 bases and J lost 4, with 4 bases in between. This CDR3 is CASSSRTEAFF. For the CDR3, the DNA is TGTGCCAGCAGCTCCCGCACTGAAGCTTTCTTT.

The chain employs TRBV6-6 and TRBJ1-3; D unresolved. CDR1 and CDR2 (germline): MNHNY, SVGAGI (reference sequence). CDR3 length: 15 residues. Trimming took 2 bases from V and 0 from J, leaving 8 bases between them. CDR3 nucleotide sequence: TGTGCCAGCAGTTACGTCCCATTCTCTGGAAACACCATATATTTT. Its protein is CASSYVPFSGNTIYF.

The V call is TRBV2, the J call TRBJ1-1; D is perhaps TRBD1 (5 bases). The V end was cut by 4 bases, the J end by 1 base, with 10 bases between. CDR3 size: 14 residues. CDR1 and CDR2 (germline): SNHLY, FYNNEI. DNA of the CDR3: TGTGCCAGCAGTGGGACACTCCCGAACACTGAAGCTTTCTTT. Its translation: CASSGTLPNTEAFF. The full variable domain, completed using reference TRBV2 and TRBJ1-1, is EPEVTQTPSHQVTQMGQEVILRCVPISNHLYFYWYRQILGQKVEFLVSFYNNEISEKSEIFDDQFSVERPDGSNFTLKIRSTKLEDSAMYFCASSGTLPNTEAFFGQGTRLTVV.

The chain carries TRBV9 and TRBJ2-3, with no clear D. Deletions cut 4 bases from V and 2 bases from J, with 14 bases between. The CDR3 length is 15 residues. Germline V gene data show CDR1 as SGDLS and CDR2 as YYNGEE. As DNA, the CDR3 is TGTGCCAGCAGCTACACACGACTGTACACAGATACGCAGTATTTT. Translating it yields CASSYTRLYTDTQYF.

This clone showed up just a few times. The genes are TRBV5-6 and TRBJ2-7; 12 nucleotides line up with TRBD2. Germline CDR1 reads SGHDT; CDR2 reads YYEEEE. CDR3 length: 18 amino acids. The ends lost 4 bases at V and 6 bases at J; junction bases unmatched: 17. The CDR3 nucleotides read TGTGCCAGCAGCCCGGCCGTGACTAGCGGGAGTTCTTGGGCCGAGCAGTACTTC. This sequence encodes CASSPAVTSGSSWAEQYF.

The rearrangement joins TRBV5-1 to TRBJ1-1; D uncertain. V dropped 4 bases and J dropped 0 bases, with 7 bases sitting between them. The CDR3 covers 13 residues. The germline CDR1 and CDR2 sequences are SGHRS and YFSETQ. CDR3 DNA sequence: TGCGCCAGCAGCCTCCTACTGAACACTGAAGCTTTCTTT. As protein: CASSLLLNTEAFF.

The chain combines TRBV4-3 with TRBJ1-1, with 8 bases lining up with TRBD1. Germline V gene data show CDR1 as LGHNA and CDR2 as YSLEER. CDR3 length: 16 residues. The V gene end was trimmed by 1 base and the J gene end by 11 bases; junction bases not matched to a gene: 15. CDR3 sequence reads: CASSQGVGQVGTKAFF. The CDR3 DNA follows: TGCGCCAGCAGCCAAGGGGTGGGACAGGTGGGGACAAAGGCTTTCTTT.

Only one count was recorded for this clone. The chain employs TRBV5-1 and TRBJ2-7; weak D call: TRBD1 (6 bases). CDR1 is SGHRS, CDR2 YFSETQ, per germline. V lost 2 bases and J 3 bases, leaving 12 bases between the germline ends. This CDR3 contains 14 residues. The CDR3 DNA reads as TGCGCCAGCAGCTTTACAGGGCTAGGCTACGAGCAGTACTTC. Protein: CASSFTGLGYEQYF.

This chain joins TRBV7-9 and TRBJ2-7; D perhaps matches TRBD1 (10 bases). CDR3 size: 15 residues. Germline CDR1 reads SEHNR; CDR2 reads FQNEAQ (reference sequence). V lost 5 bases and J lost 2, with 16 bases in between. This CDR3 is CASSAGGTGAYEQYF. The DNA for the CDR3 is TGTGCCAGCAGCGCGGGGGGGACAGGGGCCTACGAGCAGTACTTC.

This sequence joins TRBV29-1 and TRBJ2-3; TRBD2 agrees at 7 bases. CDR1 is SQVTM and CDR2 is ANQGSEA in the germline V gene. CDR3 length: 14 amino acids. Trimming removed 4 bases from V and 2 bases from J; junction bases left unmatched: 6. The CDR3 DNA is TGCAGCGTTGTTAAGCGGGACTACACAGATACGCAGTATTTT. Protein product: CSVVKRDYTDTQYF.

This clone occurred a few times. V and J are TRBV5-4 and TRBJ2-4, with 7 bases that match TRBD1. Looked up from germline, CDR1 is SGHNT and CDR2 is YYREEE (reference sequence). The CDR3 contains 14 residues. The J segment lost 9 bases and the V segment lost 3 bases, leaving 9 bases of the junction unmatched. This CDR3 is CASSSPTGLGIQYF. DNA for the CDR3: TGTGCCAGCAGCTCGCCGACAGGGTTGGGCATTCAGTACTTC. The entire variable domain, with the rest obtained from reference TRBV5-4 and TRBJ2-4, is as follows: ETGVTQSPTHLIKTRGQQVTLRCSSQSGHNTVSWYQQALGQGPQFIFQYYREEENGRGNFPPRFSGLQFPNYSSELNVNALELDDSALYLCASSSPTGLGIQYFGAGTRLSVL.

V usage is TRBV15 and J usage is TRBJ2-6, with D uncertain. Germline CDR1 and CDR2: LNHNV and YYDKDF (reference sequence). Trimming cost V 5 bases and J 2 bases, with 4 bases left between them. The CDR3 totals 13 residues. CDR3 sequence: CATSPAGANVLTF. Written as DNA, the CDR3 is TGTGCCACCAGCCCGGCTGGGGCCAACGTCCTGACTTTC.

The V and J genes are TRBV6-5 and TRBJ1-1; 8 bases match TRBD1. The V and J ends lost 6 bases and 5 bases, in that order; junction bases with no gene match: 11. Germline loops: CDR1 MNHEY, CDR2 SVGAGI. The CDR3 loop spans 15 amino acids. The CDR3 bases are TGTGCCAGCAGAAAAGGGACAGGAGTAGAGACTGAAGCTTTCTTT. It is translated as CASRKGTGVETEAFF.

The genes are TRBV29-1 and TRBJ2-5, with 8 positions matching TRBD2. Germline-derived CDR1 and CDR2 are SQVTM and ANQGSEA. J was trimmed by 2 bases and V by 5 bases; bases with no gene match: 7. This CDR3 comprises 14 residues. CDR3 sequence reads: CSVLDSGTQETQYF. CDR3 nucleotides: TGCAGCGTTCTTGATAGCGGGACTCAAGAGACCCAGTACTTC.